Reported below is one T cell receptor (beta chain). This CDR3 contains 15 residues. Germline V gene lookup returns CDR1 MGHRA and CDR2 YSYEKL. The trim removed 0 bases at V and 6 bases at J, leaving 6 bases unmatched. Using immunoSEQ multiplex PCR, the repertoire was profiled, and TCRdb retains in-frame clones only, with some absent. The data contain roughly 190,000 clones, approximately 90% of them singletons. This sample is drawn from a study of T cell responses to AZD1222 COVID-19 vaccine. This clonotype originated in an adult who received the AZD1222 COVID-19 vaccine. Sequencing used peripheral blood, obtained 28 days after the second AZD1222 dose. The rearrangement joins TRBV4-1 to TRBJ2-3; 7 bases agree with TRBD1. Written as DNA, the CDR3 is TGCGCCAGCAGCCAAGAAATGAGGGGACAGGATACGCAGTATTTT. Residues: CASSQEMRGQDTQYF.